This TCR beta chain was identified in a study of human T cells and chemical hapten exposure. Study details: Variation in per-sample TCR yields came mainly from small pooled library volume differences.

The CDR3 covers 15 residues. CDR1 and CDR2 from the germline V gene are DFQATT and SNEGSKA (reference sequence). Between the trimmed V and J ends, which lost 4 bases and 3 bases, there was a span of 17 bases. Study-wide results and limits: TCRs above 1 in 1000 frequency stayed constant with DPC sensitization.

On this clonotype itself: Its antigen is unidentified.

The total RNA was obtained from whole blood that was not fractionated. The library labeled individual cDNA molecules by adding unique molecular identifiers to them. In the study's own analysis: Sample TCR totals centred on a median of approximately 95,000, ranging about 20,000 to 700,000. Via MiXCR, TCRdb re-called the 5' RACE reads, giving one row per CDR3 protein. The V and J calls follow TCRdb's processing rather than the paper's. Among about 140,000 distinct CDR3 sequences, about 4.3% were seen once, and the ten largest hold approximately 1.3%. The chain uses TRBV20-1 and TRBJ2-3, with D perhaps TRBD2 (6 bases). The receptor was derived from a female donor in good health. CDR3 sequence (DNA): TGCAGTGCTATCCCCCCCGACGGGGGAACAGATACGCAGTATTTT. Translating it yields CSAIPPDGGTDTQYF.